This entry concerns a single T cell receptor beta chain. Its matching antigen is unknown. The sample comes from a study of cytomegalovirus exposure and HLA in healthy donors. Study outcomes and limitations: Analysis performed later found more than 15,000 TCR beta sequences associated with HLA alleles at 0.05 false discovery rate. A list of 164 TCR beta chains associated with cytomegalovirus was given. Reports indicate that TCR beta sequences accurately predicted the HLA-A and HLA-B alleles of most subjects.

The PCR ran on 60 Vbeta and 13 Jbeta primers. Measured with immunoSEQ multiplex PCR; TCRdb has only the in-frame clones, and not every one. The table records about 140,000 clones, 82% of them present only once. The CDR3 is 16 residues long. V was pared by 1 base and J by 5 bases, with 10 bases of the junction left unmatched. The V gene's germline CDR1 is LGHNA and CDR2 YNFKEQ. Input material: PBMCs. The sequence derives from a man aged 30 to 45 in good health and CMV-seropositive. V is TRBV4-2 and J is TRBJ2-5; TRBD2 agrees at 7 bases. The CDR3 nucleotides are TGTGCCAGCAGCCAAGTCGCTAGCGGAGCCTGGGAGACCCAGTACTTC. Amino acid sequence: CASSQVASGAWETQYF.